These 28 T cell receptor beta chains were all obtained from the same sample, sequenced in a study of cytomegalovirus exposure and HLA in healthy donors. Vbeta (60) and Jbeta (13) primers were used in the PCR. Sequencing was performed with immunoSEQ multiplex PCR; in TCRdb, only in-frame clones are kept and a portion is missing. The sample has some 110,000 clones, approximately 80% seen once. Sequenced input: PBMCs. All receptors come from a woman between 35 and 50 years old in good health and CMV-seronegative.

The CDR3: CASSLGTGGREQYF. CDR3 DNA: TGTGCCAGCAGCTTAGGGACCGGGGGGCGCGAGCAGTACTTC. V and J are TRBV7-2 and TRBJ2-7, with a weak D call TRBD2 (7 bases). The V and J ends lost 1 base and 6 bases respectively, with 13 bases between them. Germline CDR1 and CDR2: SGHTA and FQGNSA. The CDR3 extends over 14 amino acids.

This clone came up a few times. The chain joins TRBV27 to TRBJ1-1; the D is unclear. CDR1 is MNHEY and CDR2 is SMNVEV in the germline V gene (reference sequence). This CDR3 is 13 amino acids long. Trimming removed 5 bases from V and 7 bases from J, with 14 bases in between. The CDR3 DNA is TGTGCCAGCAGTCGGGGTGGGGTTCTTGAAGCTTTCTTT. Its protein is CASSRGGVLEAFF.

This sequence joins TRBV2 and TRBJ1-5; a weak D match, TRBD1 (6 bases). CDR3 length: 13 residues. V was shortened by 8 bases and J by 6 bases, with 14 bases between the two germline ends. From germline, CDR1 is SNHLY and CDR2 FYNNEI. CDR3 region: CASWAGDIQPQHF. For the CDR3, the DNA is TGTGCCAGCTGGGCCGGGGACATTCAGCCCCAGCATTTT.

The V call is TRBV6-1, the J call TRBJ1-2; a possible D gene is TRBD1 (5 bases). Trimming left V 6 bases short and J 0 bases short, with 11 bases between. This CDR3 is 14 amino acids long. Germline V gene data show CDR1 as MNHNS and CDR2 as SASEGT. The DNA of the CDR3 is TGTGCCAGCAGCCGACAGCCCCCTAACTATGGCTACACCTTC. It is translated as CASSRQPPNYGYTF.

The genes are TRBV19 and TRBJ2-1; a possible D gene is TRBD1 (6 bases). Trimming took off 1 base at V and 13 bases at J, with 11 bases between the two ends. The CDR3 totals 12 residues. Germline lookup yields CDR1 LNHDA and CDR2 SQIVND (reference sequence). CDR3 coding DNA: TGTGCCAGTAGTATAGCCCGGACAGAACAGTTCTTC. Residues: CASSIARTEQFF.

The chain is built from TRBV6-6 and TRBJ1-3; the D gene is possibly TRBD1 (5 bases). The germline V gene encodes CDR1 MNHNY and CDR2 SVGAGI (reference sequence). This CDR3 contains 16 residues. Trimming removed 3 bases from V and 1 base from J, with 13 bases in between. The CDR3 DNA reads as TGTGCCAGCAGTTATGGGACGGCGGGATCTGGAAACACCATATATTTT. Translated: CASSYGTAGSGNTIYF.

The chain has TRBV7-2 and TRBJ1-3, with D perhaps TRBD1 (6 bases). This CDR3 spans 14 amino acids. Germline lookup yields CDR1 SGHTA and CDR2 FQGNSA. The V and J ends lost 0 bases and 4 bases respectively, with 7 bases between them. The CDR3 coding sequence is TGTGCCAGCAGCTTAGCCAGGGGAGGAAACACCATATATTTT. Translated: CASSLARGGNTIYF.

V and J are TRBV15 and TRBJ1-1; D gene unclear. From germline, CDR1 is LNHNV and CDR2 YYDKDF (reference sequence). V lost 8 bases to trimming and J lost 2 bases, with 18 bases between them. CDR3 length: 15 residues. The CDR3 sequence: CATSEVGVLNTEAFF. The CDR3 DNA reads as TGTGCCACCTCAGAGGTCGGGGTTCTTAACACTGAAGCTTTCTTT.

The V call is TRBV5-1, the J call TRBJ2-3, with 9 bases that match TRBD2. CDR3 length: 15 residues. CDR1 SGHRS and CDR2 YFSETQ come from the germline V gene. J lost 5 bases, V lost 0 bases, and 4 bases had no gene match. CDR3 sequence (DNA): TGCGCCAGCAGCTTGGGAGTAGCGGGAGTAGATACGCAGTATTTT. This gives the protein CASSLGVAGVDTQYF. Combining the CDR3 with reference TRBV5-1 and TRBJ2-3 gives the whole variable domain KAGVTQTPRYLIKTRGQQVTLSCSPISGHRSVSWYQQTPGQGLQFLFEYFSETQRNKGNFPGRFSGRQFSNSRSEMNVSTLELGDSALYLCASSLGVAGVDTQYFGPGTRLTVL.

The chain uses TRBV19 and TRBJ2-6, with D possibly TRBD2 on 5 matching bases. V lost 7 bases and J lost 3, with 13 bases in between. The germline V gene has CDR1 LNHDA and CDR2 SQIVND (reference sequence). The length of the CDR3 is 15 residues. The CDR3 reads CASTLLGGGANVLTF. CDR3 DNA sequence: TGTGCCAGTACCCTTCTAGGAGGTGGGGCCAACGTCCTGACTTTC.

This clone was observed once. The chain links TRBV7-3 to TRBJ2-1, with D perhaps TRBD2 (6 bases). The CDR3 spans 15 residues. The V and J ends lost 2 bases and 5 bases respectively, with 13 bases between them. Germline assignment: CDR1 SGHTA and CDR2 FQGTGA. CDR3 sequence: CASSLVLAPNNEQFF. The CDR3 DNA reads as TGTGCCAGCAGCTTAGTCCTAGCGCCTAACAATGAGCAGTTCTTC.

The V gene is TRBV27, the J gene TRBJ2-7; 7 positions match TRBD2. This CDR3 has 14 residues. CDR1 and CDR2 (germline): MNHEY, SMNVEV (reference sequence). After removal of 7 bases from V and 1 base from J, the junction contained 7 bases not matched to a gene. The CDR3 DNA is TGTGCCAGCAACCCCTTGGGGGGGTCCTACGAGCAGTACTTC. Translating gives CASNPLGGSYEQYF.

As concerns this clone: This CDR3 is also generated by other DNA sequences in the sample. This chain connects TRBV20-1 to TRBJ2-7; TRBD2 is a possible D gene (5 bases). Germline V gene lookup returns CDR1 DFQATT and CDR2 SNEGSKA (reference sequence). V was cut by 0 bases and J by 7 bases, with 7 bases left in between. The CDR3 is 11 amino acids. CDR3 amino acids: CSARDRGEQYF. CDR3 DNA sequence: TGCAGTGCTAGAGATCGGGGTGAGCAGTACTTC.

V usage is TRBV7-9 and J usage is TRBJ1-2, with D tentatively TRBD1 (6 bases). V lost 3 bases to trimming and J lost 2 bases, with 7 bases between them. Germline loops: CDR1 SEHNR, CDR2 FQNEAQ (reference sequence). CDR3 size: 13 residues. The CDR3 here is CASSFGQNYGYTF. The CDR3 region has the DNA TGTGCCAGCAGCTTCGGACAGAACTATGGCTACACCTTC.

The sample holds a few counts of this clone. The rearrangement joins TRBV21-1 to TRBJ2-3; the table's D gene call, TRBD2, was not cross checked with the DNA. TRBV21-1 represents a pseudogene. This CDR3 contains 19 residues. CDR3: CASSKAAGLAGGRRDTQYF. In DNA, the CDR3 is TGTGCCAGCAGCAAAGCGGCGGGTCTAGCGGGAGGGAGGAGGGATACGCAGTATTTT.

The CDR3 DNA is TGTGCCAGCAGCTTGGTAGGAGCGGGACCCACCTACGAGCAGTACTTC. This sequence encodes CASSLVGAGPTYEQYF. The chain combines TRBV5-4 with TRBJ2-7; TRBD2 matches at 7 bases. The CDR3 is 16 residues long. With V trimmed by 0 bases and J by 2 bases, 8 bases remained unmatched. Germline CDR1 is SGHNT and CDR2 is YYREEE (reference sequence).

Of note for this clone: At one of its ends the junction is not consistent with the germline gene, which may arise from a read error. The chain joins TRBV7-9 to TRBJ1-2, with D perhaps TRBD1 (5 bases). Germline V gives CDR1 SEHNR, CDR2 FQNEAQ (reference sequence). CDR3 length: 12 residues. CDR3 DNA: TGTTCCAGCAGCCCCACAGGCCACGGCTACACCTTC. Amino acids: CSSSPTGHGYTF. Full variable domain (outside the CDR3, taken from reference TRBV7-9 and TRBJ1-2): DTGVSQNPRHKITKRGQNVTFRCDPISEHNRLYWYRQTLGQGPEFLTYFQNEAQLEKSRLLSDRFSAERPKGSFSTLEIQRTEQGDSAMYLCSSSPTGHGYTFGSGTRLTVV.

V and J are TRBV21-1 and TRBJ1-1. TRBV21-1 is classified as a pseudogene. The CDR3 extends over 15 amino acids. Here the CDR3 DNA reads TGTGCCAGCAGCAAAGCTCGGGGAGTAAACACTGAAGCTTTCTTT. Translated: CASSKARGVNTEAFF.

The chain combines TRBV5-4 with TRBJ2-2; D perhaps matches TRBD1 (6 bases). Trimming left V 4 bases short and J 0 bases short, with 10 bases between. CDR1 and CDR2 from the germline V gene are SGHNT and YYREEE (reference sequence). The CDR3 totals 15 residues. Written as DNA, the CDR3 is TGTGCCAGCAGCCAGGGGTCTGCGAACACCGGGGAGCTGTTTTTT. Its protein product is CASSQGSANTGELFF.

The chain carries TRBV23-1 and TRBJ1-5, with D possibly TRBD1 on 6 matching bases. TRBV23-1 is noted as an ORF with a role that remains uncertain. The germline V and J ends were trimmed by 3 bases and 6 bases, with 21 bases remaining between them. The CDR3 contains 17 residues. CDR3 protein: CASSHPHGQGLSQPQHF. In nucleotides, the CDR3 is TGCGCCAGCAGTCACCCGCATGGCCAGGGGCTGAGTCAGCCCCAGCATTTT.

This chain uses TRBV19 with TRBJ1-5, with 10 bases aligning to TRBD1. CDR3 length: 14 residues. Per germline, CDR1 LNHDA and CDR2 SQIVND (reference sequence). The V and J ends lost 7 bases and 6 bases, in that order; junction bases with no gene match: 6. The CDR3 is CASTGQGVSQPQHF. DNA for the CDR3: TGTGCCAGTACCGGACAGGGGGTAAGTCAGCCCCAGCATTTT.

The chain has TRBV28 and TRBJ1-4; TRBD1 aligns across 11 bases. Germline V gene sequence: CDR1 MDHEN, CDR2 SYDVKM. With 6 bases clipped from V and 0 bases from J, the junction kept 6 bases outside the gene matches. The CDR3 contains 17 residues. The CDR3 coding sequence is TGTGCCAGCAGCTCCACGGGACAGGGGGCAACTAATGAAAAACTGTTTTTT. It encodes CASSSTGQGATNEKLFF.

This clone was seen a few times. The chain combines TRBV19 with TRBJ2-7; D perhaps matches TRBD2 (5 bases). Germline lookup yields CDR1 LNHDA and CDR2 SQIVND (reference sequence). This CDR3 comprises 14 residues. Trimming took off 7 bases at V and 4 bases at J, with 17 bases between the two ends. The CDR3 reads CASISTSGPYEQYF. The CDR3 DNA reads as TGTGCCAGTATTTCTACTAGTGGTCCATACGAGCAGTACTTC.

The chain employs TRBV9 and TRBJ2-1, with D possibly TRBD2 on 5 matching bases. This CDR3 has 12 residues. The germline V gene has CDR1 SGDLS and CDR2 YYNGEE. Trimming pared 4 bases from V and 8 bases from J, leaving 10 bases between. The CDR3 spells CASSPVGDEQFF. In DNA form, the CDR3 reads TGTGCCAGCAGCCCCGTCGGGGATGAGCAGTTCTTC.

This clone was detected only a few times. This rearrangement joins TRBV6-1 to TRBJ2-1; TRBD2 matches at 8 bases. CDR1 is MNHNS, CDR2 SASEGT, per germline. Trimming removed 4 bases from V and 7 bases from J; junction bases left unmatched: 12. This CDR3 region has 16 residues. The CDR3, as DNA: TGTGCCAGCAGTGGCAAAAAAGCGGGAGCTGGAAATGAGCAGTTCTTC. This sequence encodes CASSGKKAGAGNEQFF.

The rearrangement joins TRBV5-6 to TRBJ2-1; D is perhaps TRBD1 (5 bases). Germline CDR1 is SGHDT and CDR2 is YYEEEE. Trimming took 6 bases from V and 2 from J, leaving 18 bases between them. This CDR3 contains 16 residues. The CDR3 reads CASNSLRGSTYNEQFF. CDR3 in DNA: TGTGCCAGCAACTCCCTAAGGGGTTCAACCTACAATGAGCAGTTCTTC.

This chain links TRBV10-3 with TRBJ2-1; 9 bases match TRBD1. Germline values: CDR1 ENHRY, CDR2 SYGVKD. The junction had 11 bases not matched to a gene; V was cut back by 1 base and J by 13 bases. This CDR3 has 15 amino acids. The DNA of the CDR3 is TGTGCCATCAGTGAGTTGGACAGGGGCCGACCCCTACAGTTCTTC. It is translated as CAISELDRGRPLQFF.

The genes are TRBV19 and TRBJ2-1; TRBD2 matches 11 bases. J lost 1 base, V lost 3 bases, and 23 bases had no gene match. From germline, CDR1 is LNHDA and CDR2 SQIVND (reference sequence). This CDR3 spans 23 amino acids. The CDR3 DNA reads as TGTGCCAGTAGTATGGGGGGAACAGTAGGTATACTAGCGGGAGAAAGGTCCTACAATGAGCAGTTCTTC. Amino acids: CASSMGGTVGILAGERSYNEQFF.